This passage covers 10 T cell receptor beta chains from one sample sequenced in a study of T-cell reconstitution after alpha-beta-depleted transplantation in children. The library targeted TCRbeta and was prepared with unique molecular identifiers. One entry per CDR3 protein results from TCRdb running MiXCR on the PCR reads. Of 500,000 to 600,000 distinct CDR3 sequences listed, approximately 20% are singletons. Source: PBMCs from the stem cell graft donor, taken from the stem cell graft. These receptors all come from a human donor who donated a stem cell graft to a child with acute lymphoblastic leukemia.

This chain connects TRBV18 to TRBJ1-5; D unclear. The CDR3 totals 15 residues. Germline values: CDR1 KGHSH, CDR2 LQKENI. With 1 base removed from V and 6 bases from J, the gap between germline ends came to 13 bases. The DNA of the CDR3 is TGTGCCAGCTCACCACGGTCCCAAAAGACTCAGCCCCAGCATTTT. It encodes CASSPRSQKTQPQHF.

This clonotype came up a few times. The chain joins TRBV5-6 to TRBJ2-7, with D perhaps TRBD1 (6 bases). Trimming removed 2 bases at V and 5 bases at J, with 17 bases between. Germline V gene sequence: CDR1 SGHDT, CDR2 YYEEEE. This CDR3 has 15 residues. CDR3 nucleotides: TGTGCCAGCAGCTTTTCAGGTCACAGGGTCAACGAGCAGTACTTC. Its protein is CASSFSGHRVNEQYF.

This clonotype turned up a few times. The chain has TRBV7-6 and TRBJ1-2, with D hard to call. Trimming stripped 5 bases from V and 5 bases from J, with 21 bases between. Per germline, CDR1 SGHVS and CDR2 FNYEAQ. The CDR3 has 16 amino acids. The CDR3 region has the DNA TGTGCCAGCAGCCCGTTTCCGGATGGCGGAGGGTATGGCTACACCTTC. Its protein is CASSPFPDGGGYGYTF. The variable domain in full, completed from reference TRBV7-6 and TRBJ1-2, reads GAGVSQSPRYKVTKRGQDVALRCDPISGHVSLYWYRQALGQGPEFLTYFNYEAQQDKSGLPNDRFSAERPEGSISTLTIQRTEQRDSAMYRCASSPFPDGGGYGYTFGSGTRLTVV.

The chain joins TRBV20-1 to TRBJ2-1, with 10 bases lining up with TRBD2. Germline V gene data show CDR1 as DFQATT and CDR2 as SNEGSKA (reference sequence). CDR3 length: 14 residues. The V gene end was trimmed by 5 bases and the J gene end by 4 bases; junction bases not matched to a gene: 5. The CDR3 loop reads CSAARTSGYNEQFF. The CDR3 bases are TGCAGTGCTGCGAGGACTAGCGGATACAATGAGCAGTTCTTC.

This clonotype was detected a few times. This sequence joins TRBV5-1 and TRBJ2-1; TRBD1 matches 7 bases. The germline gives CDR1 SGHRS, CDR2 YFSETQ. The junction had 20 bases not matched to a gene; V was cut back by 7 bases and J by 4 bases. CDR3 length: 18 amino acids. This CDR3 reads CASLEFGPPGTDYNEQFF. The DNA of the CDR3 is TGCGCCAGCCTCGAATTTGGGCCGCCCGGGACAGATTACAATGAGCAGTTCTTC.

The chain employs TRBV5-1 and TRBJ2-3; TRBD2 matches 8 bases. Losses at the gene ends were 2 bases for V and 6 bases for J; bases not matched to a gene: 5. The germline V gene encodes CDR1 SGHRS and CDR2 YFSETQ. The CDR3 extends over 14 amino acids. CDR3 region: CASSFGRAQDTQYF. The CDR3 DNA follows: TGCGCCAGCAGCTTCGGGAGGGCACAGGATACGCAGTATTTT.

The chain combines TRBV4-1 with TRBJ2-2; 8 bases align to TRBD2. V was clipped by 4 bases and J by 5 bases; unmatched bases: 3. This CDR3 spans 14 amino acids. In germline, CDR1 is MGHRA, CDR2 YSYEKL. This CDR3 is CASSPASGTGELFF. The CDR3 DNA sequence: TGCGCCAGCAGCCCGGCTAGCGGGACCGGGGAGCTGTTTTTT.

In DNA form, the CDR3 reads TGTGCCAGCAGCGTAGAGACGAAGCGTGGAAACACCATATATTTT. Residues: CASSVETKRGNTIYF. This chain uses TRBV9 with TRBJ1-3; no clear D. Germline V gene data show CDR1 as SGDLS and CDR2 as YYNGEE. This CDR3 region has 15 residues. V dropped 0 bases and J dropped 3 bases, with 10 bases sitting between them.

This clonotype has at least ten counts. The chain has TRBV12-3 or TRBV12-4 and TRBJ1-1; D remains unclear. V shed 1 base and J shed 4 bases, with 10 bases lying between them. The CDR3 has 14 residues. CDR3 DNA sequence: TGTGCCAGCAGTTTAGGGGTGGGCTCCACTGAAGCTTTCTTT. This codes for CASSLGVGSTEAFF.

This clonotype was counted a few times. The chain couples TRBV5-1 to TRBJ2-3, with TRBD2 matching 7 bases. The germline gives CDR1 SGHRS, CDR2 YFSETQ. The CDR3 has 14 amino acids. The J segment lost 5 bases and the V segment lost 0 bases, leaving 3 bases of the junction unmatched. In nucleotides, the CDR3 is TGCGCCAGCAGCTTGGGACGGACTAGAGATACGCAGTATTTT. Its translation: CASSLGRTRDTQYF.